Following are 2 T cell receptor beta chains from one sample sequenced in a study of blood T cells in healthy people across ages. Then a second PCR, running roughly 6 to 12 cycles, was carried out with a sample-barcoded 5' primer and a J-beta primer mix. MiXCR was run by TCRdb on the 5' RACE reads, yielding one entry per CDR3 protein. The table includes hundreds of thousands of distinct CDR3 sequences, roughly 46% detected once. Input material: blood. Receptors originate from an older man in good health.

The genes are TRBV28 and TRBJ2-4, with D tentatively TRBD1 (6 bases). CDR1 and CDR2 from the germline V gene are MDHEN and SYDVKM. V lost 3 bases and J lost 14, with 11 bases in between. The CDR3 spans 11 residues. CDR3 sequence reads: CASSFKGVEYF. DNA for the CDR3: TGTGCCAGCAGTTTCAAGGGGGTGGAGTACTTC.

This clonotype was detected a few times. This chain connects TRBV5-1 to TRBJ2-4; D call uncertain. Deletions cut 0 bases from V and 14 bases from J, with 18 bases between. This CDR3 comprises 14 residues. From germline, CDR1 is SGHRS and CDR2 YFSETQ. CDR3 region: CASSLESGGREEYF. CDR3 coding DNA: TGCGCCAGCAGCTTGGAATCGGGTGGACGCGAGGAGTACTTC.